This TCR beta chain was captured by sequencing in a study of blood T cell repertoires in COVID-19. This CDR3 contains 15 residues. In germline, CDR1 is KGHDR, CDR2 SFDVKD. V was clipped by 4 bases and J by 6 bases; unmatched bases: 7. Original handling: Estimation of nucleated cell counts relied on the amplification of reference gene primers. This table comes from immunoSEQ multiplex PCR, and its TCRdb copy is limited to in-frame clones, with some not included. Clone size and V and J calls were adopted from that table, with D and trimming inferred from the DNA. The sample carries 160,000 or so clones, roughly 87% recorded once.

This TCR was recovered from a woman aged 55-70 years who had recovered from COVID-19. What was sequenced was peripheral blood. This rearrangement joins TRBV24-1 to TRBJ1-4; 7 nucleotides align to TRBD1. Written as DNA, the CDR3 is TGTGCCACCAGTGACCCGGGGACAGCTCATGAAAAACTGTTTTTT. This translates into CATSDPGTAHEKLFF.